The TCR beta chain described here comes from a study of control samples from healthy donors and cancer patients. CDR3 length: 15 amino acids. CDR1 and CDR2 from the germline V gene are SGHRS and YFSETQ. Between the trimmed V and J ends, which lost 2 bases and 7 bases, there was a span of 16 bases. Some clones are missing from TCRdb's copy, which holds only in-frame ones; the method was immunoSEQ multiplex PCR. The table includes more than 95,000 clones, around 87% detected once. Sequenced input: blood. The origin of this receptor is a man in his 60s in good health. J is TRBJ1-5 and V is TRBV5-1, with D tentatively TRBD1 (6 bases). The DNA for the CDR3 is TGCGCCAGCAGCTTCAAGGGGGGGGCAGGGCAGCCCCAGCATTTT. This sequence encodes CASSFKGGAGQPQHF.